This note documents a single T cell receptor beta chain sequence. Its antigen is not identified. Germline loops: CDR1 ENHRY, CDR2 SYGVKD. Trimming pared 8 bases from V and 0 bases from J, leaving 9 bases between. CDR3 length: 13 residues. This record belongs to a study of cytomegalovirus exposure and HLA in healthy donors. The PCR ran on 60 Vbeta and 13 Jbeta primers. Sequencing was performed with immunoSEQ multiplex PCR; in TCRdb, only in-frame clones are kept and a portion is missing. The top ten clones hold 4.7% of a sample with 150,000 to 200,000 clones, 70% of them seen once. Study findings and constraints: Analyses of presence/absence relied on an assumption of roughly uniform sequencing depth across donors.

The chain is built from TRBV10-3 and TRBJ2-3; D is unclear. This sequence was found in a man aged 18 to 35 in good health and CMV-seropositive. Sequencing was carried out using PBMCs. The CDR3 region is CAILSPSTDTQYF. CDR3 coding DNA: TGTGCCATCCTATCTCCTAGCACAGATACGCAGTATTTT.